This T cell receptor (beta chain) was observed in a study of OX40 agonist ivuxolimab in advanced cancers. Study in general: Patients were treated with ivuxolimab, an agonistic anti-OX40 (CD134) antibody. Three dose-escalation patients had partial responses: one with hepatocellular carcinoma and two with cutaneous melanoma.

Comment on this clone: Its cognate antigen is unknown.

Germline V gene sequence: CDR1 SGHRS, CDR2 YFSETQ. The CDR3 loop spans 17 amino acids. Trimming at V came to 4 bases and at J to 0 bases, leaving 8 bases not matched to a gene. Study observations and caveats: The CD4+ and CD8+ T cells in the blood had expanded clonally by week 6 at 0.1 to 3.0 mg/kg. Some nonresponders also had low normalized T-cell clonal expansion.

Method: immunoSEQ multiplex PCR; TCRdb's copy keeps in-frame clones and lacks some. The sample consists of 40,000 or so clones, approximately 90% of them appearing once. Source: CD4+ or CD8+ T cells sorted from blood, taken in a trial of the OX40 agonist ivuxolimab. The chain has TRBV5-1 and TRBJ2-2, with 8 nucleotides matching TRBD1. This TCR was recovered from an adult with an advanced solid tumor such as melanoma, head and neck, liver or kidney cancer. CDR3 nucleotides: TGCGCCAGCAGCCGAGGACAGGGTAGGGCGAACACCGGGGAGCTGTTTTTT. Protein sequence: CASSRGQGRANTGELFF.